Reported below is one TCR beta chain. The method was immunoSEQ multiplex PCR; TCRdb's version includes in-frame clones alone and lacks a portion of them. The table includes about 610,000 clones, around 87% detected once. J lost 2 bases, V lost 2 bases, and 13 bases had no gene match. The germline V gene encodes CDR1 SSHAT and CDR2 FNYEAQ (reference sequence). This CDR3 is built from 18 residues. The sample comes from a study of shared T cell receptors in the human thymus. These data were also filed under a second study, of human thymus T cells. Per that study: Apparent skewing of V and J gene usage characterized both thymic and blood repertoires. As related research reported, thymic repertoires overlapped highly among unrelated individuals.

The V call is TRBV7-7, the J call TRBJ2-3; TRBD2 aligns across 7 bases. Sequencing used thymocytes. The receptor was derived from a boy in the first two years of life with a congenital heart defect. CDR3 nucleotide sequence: TGTGCCAGCAGCTTATTCGGGGCTAGCGGCACCTCCACAGATACGCAGTATTTT. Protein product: CASSLFGASGTSTDTQYF.